These 5 T cell receptor beta chains originate from one sample sequenced in a study of cytomegalovirus exposure and HLA in healthy donors (dated by TCRdb to 2015 to 2018). Libraries came from the immunoSEQ multiplex PCR assay. A mixture of 60 forward primers for TCR Vbeta segments and 13 reverse primers for TCR Jbeta segments was used in the multiplex PCR. Entries here come from immuneACCESS through TCRdb and include only in-frame sequences with V and J called. Some clones fail to appear in such tables; in the studies checked, an unresolved V gene covers under half of the shortfall, and the cause of the remainder is unknown. The sample yields about 250,000 clones; around 65% were counted once. In total, the top ten clones hold approximately 2.5% of the sample. What was sequenced was PBMCs. The receptors here all came from a female donor in good health and CMV-seronegative.

In its sample, this clone was seen a few times. The chain is built from TRBV15 and TRBJ2-5, with D unclear. V gave up 3 bases and J gave up 5 bases, with 7 bases separating them. The CDR3 runs 12 residues. The germline V gene has CDR1 LNHNV and CDR2 YYDKDF (reference sequence). CDR3 amino acids: CATSSSRETQYF. CDR3 DNA: TGTGCCACCAGCAGCTCACGGGAGACCCAGTACTTC.

V usage is TRBV6-1 and J usage is TRBJ1-3, with D possibly matching TRBD1 (5 bases). CDR3 length: 19 amino acids. Germline CDR1 is MNHNS and CDR2 is SASEGT. Trimming cost V 4 bases and J 0 bases, with 22 bases left between them. The CDR3 loop reads CASSAAGRWRVSSGNTIYF. The DNA of the CDR3 is TGTGCCAGCAGTGCCGCGGGACGGTGGCGGGTTAGCTCTGGAAACACCATATATTTT.

This chain connects TRBV29-1 to TRBJ2-1, with a tentative D call TRBD2 (5 bases). From germline, CDR1 is SQVTM and CDR2 ANQGSEA. V gave up 7 bases and J gave up 7 bases, with 8 bases separating them. The CDR3 loop spans 10 amino acids. The CDR3 spells CSGRGNEQFF. The CDR3 nucleotides are TGCAGCGGTCGAGGGAATGAGCAGTTCTTC.

The CDR3 sequence: CASSQPQGLPQPQHF. CDR3 sequence (DNA): TGTGCCAGCAGCCAACCACAGGGGTTGCCTCAGCCCCAGCATTTT. V and J are TRBV4-2 and TRBJ1-5; 7 bases match TRBD1. The CDR3 extends over 15 amino acids. The V gene end was trimmed by 2 bases and the J gene end by 6 bases; junction bases not matched to a gene: 7. Germline-derived CDR1 and CDR2 are LGHNA and YNFKEQ.

The chain combines TRBV19 with TRBJ1-1; 7 bases are a match to TRBD1. CDR1 and CDR2 from the germline V gene are LNHDA and SQIVND (reference sequence). This CDR3 spans 14 amino acids. Trimming at V came to 5 bases and at J to 4 bases, leaving 7 bases not matched to a gene. CDR3 in DNA: TGTGCCAGTAGTTTGGACAGGCTTGGCACTGAAGCTTTCTTT. Its protein is CASSLDRLGTEAFF.